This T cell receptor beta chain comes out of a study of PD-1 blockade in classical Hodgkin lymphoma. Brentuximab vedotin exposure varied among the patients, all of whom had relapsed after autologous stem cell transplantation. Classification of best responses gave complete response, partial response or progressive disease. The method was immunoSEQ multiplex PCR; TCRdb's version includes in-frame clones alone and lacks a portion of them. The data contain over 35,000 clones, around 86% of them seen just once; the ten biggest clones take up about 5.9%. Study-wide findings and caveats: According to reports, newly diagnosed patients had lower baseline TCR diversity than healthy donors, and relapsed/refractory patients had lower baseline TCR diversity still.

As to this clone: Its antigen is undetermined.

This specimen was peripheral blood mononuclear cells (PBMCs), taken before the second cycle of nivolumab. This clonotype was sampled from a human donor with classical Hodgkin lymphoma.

CDR3 sequence: CASSNLSGGPPYEQYF. The CDR3 DNA sequence: TGTGCCAGCAGCAATCTAAGCGGGGGGCCCCCCTACGAGCAGTACTTC. V is TRBV21-1 and J is TRBJ2-7; TRBD2, the table's D call, lacks a check against the DNA. TRBV21-1 is tagged as a pseudogene. The CDR3 totals 16 residues.